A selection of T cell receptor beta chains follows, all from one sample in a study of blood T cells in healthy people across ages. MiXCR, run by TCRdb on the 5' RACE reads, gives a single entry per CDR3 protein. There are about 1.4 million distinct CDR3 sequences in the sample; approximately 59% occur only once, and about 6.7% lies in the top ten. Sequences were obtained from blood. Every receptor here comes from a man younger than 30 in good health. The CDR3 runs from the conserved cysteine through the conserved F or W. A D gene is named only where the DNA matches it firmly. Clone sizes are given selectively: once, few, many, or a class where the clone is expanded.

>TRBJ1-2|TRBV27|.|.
CASSLGYGYGYTF
TGTGCCAGCAGTTTGGGGTACGGCTATGGCTACACCTTC
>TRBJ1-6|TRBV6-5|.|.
CAIAQNRMRDSPLHF
TGTGCCATAGCCCAAAATAGAATGCGGGATTCACCCCTCCACTTT
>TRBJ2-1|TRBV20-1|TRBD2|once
CSARTSVNEQFF
TGCAGTGCTAGGACTAGCGTCAATGAGCAGTTCTTC
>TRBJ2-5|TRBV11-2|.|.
CASSLEIGGTQYF
TGTGCCAGCAGCTTAGAGATTGGGGGGACCCAGTACTTC
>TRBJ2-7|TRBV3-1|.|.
CASSQEVWGNEQYF
TGTGCCAGCAGCCAAGAAGTTTGGGGTAACGAGCAGTACTTC
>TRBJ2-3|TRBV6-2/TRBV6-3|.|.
CASSLEYRDSTDTQYF
TGTGCCAGCAGCCTTGAATACAGGGACAGCACAGATACGCAGTATTTT
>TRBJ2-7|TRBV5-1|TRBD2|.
CASSFETSGLAGGDEQYF
TGCGCCAGCAGCTTTGAGACGTCCGGACTAGCGGGGGGAGACGAGCAGTACTTC
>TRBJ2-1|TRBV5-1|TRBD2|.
CASTATSGSLNEQFF
TGCGCCAGCACCGCGACTAGCGGGAGTTTAAATGAGCAGTTCTTC
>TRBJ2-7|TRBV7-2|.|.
CASRPGVASYEQYF
TGTGCCAGCAGACCAGGGGTAGCATCCTACGAGCAGTACTTC
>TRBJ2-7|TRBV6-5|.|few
CASSQGGHNEQYF
TGTGCCAGCTCTCAGGGGGGCCACAATGAGCAGTACTTC
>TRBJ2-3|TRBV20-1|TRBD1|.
CSASKGTGTDTQYF
TGCAGTGCTAGCAAGGGGACAGGCACAGATACGCAGTATTTT
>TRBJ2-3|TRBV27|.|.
CATRDITTDTQYF
TGTGCCACCCGGGACATCACGACAGATACGCAGTATTTT
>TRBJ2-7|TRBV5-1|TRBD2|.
CASGWTSGGNSYEQYF
TGCGCCAGCGGATGGACTAGCGGGGGGAACTCCTACGAGCAGTACTTC
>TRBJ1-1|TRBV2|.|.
CASRDGVTEAFF
TGTGCCAGCAGAGACGGGGTCACTGAAGCTTTCTTT
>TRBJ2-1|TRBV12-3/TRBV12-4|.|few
CASRKGLRGDEQFF
TGTGCCAGCAGGAAGGGTCTGAGGGGGGATGAGCAGTTCTTC
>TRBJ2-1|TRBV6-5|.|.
CASSYSGQHVSNEQFF
TGTGCCAGCAGTTACTCTGGACAGCACGTATCCAATGAGCAGTTCTTC
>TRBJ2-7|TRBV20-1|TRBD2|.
CSARRYQPSGKLREDEQYF
TGCAGTGCTAGACGATACCAACCTAGCGGGAAGCTACGTGAGGACGAGCAGTACTTC
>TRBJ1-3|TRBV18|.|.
CASSPPGVAGNTIYF
TGTGCCAGCTCACCACCCGGGGTGGCTGGAAACACCATATATTTT
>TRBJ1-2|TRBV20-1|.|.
CSATSTGGYGYTF
TGCAGTGCTACTTCGACAGGCGGGTATGGCTACACCTTC
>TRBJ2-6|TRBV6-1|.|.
CASTTFWGNSGANVLTF
TGTGCCAGCACCACTTTCTGGGGCAATTCTGGGGCCAACGTCCTGACTTTC
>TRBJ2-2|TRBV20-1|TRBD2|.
CSARGLGTSGRVNTGELFF
TGCAGTGCTAGAGGTCTGGGGACTAGCGGGAGAGTGAACACCGGGGAGCTGTTTTTT
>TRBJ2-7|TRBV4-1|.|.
CASSQPWVGYEQYF
TGCGCCAGCAGCCAACCGTGGGTAGGCTACGAGCAGTACTTC
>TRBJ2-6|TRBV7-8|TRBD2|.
CASSLIGLAGLNSGANVLTF
TGTGCCAGCAGCTTAATCGGTCTAGCGGGACTCAACTCTGGGGCCAACGTCCTGACTTTC
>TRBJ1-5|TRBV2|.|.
CASSGAQGGNQPQHF
TGTGCCAGCAGTGGCGCCCAGGGAGGCAATCAGCCCCAGCATTTT
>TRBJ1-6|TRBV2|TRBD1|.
CASSEYPGGEDSPLHF
TGTGCCAGCAGTGAATACCCAGGGGGCGAGGATTCACCCCTCCACTTT
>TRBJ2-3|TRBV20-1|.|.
CSARDTSDTQYF
TGCAGTGCTAGAGACACGTCAGATACGCAGTATTTT
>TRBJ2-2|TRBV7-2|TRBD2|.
CASSLASGGGELFF
TGTGCCAGCAGCTTAGCTTCGGGAGGCGGGGAGCTGTTTTTT
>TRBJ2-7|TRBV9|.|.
CASSAPLSRSYEQYF
TGTGCCAGCAGCGCCCCGCTTTCGAGGTCCTACGAGCAGTACTTC
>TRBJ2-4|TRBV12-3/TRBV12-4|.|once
CASSSENGVKNIQYF
TGTGCCAGCAGCTCTGAAAATGGGGTGAAAAACATTCAGTACTTC
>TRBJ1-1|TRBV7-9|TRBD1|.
CASSFDRGGTEAFF
TGTGCCAGCAGCTTCGACAGGGGCGGGACTGAAGCTTTCTTT
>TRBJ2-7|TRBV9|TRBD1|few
CASSVARDRANEQYF
TGTGCCAGCAGCGTAGCCCGGGACAGGGCGAACGAGCAGTACTTC
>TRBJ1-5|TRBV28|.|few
CASSPYGSGEPQHF
TGTGCCAGCAGTCCCTACGGCTCAGGGGAGCCCCAGCATTTT
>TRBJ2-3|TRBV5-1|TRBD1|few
CASATGLTQYF
TGCGCCAGCGCGACAGGGTTAACGCAGTATTTT
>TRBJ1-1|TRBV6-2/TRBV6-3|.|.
CASSYSLYPNTEAFF
TGTGCCAGCAGTTACTCCTTATACCCGAACACTGAAGCTTTCTTT
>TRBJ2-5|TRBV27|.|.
CASSHVRPGNQETQYF
TGTGCCAGCAGTCATGTACGCCCAGGGAACCAAGAGACCCAGTACTTC
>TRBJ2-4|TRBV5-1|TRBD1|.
CASSWGTAYLAKNIQYF
TGCGCCAGCAGCTGGGGGACAGCCTACTTAGCCAAAAACATTCAGTACTTC
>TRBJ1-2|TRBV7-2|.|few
CASSLEGVTGYTF
TGTGCCAGCAGCTTAGAAGGGGTTACAGGCTACACCTTC
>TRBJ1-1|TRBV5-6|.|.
CASSRPGGEVNTEAFF
TGTGCCAGCAGCCGCCCGGGCGGGGAAGTGAACACTGAAGCTTTCTTT
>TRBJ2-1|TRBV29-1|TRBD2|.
CSVHASGRGGEQFF
TGCAGCGTGCACGCTAGCGGGAGAGGCGGTGAGCAGTTCTTC